A single sample is the source of the 28 T cell receptor beta chains below, sequenced in a study of a mutant IDH1 vaccine in newly diagnosed glioma. No antigens are known for them. Profiling relied on immunoSEQ multiplex PCR, and the TCRdb table lists in-frame clones only, not all of them. The profile shows about 94,000 clones, 89% of them singletons. Time point in this sample: week 47, end of study. Each vaccine dose was 300 ug of mutant IDH1 20-mer peptide, with topical imiquimod. This material consisted of PBMCs, taken from a glioma patient whose treatment included an IDH1 peptide vaccine. The receptors were sampled from a woman aged 50 to 60 with glioma.

The chain has TRBV11-2 and TRBJ2-2; 9 positions agree with TRBD2. V shed 4 bases and J 6 bases; nucleotides not matched to a gene: 12. The CDR3 length is 17 residues. Per the germline V gene, CDR1 is SGHAT and CDR2 is FQNNGV. The DNA of the CDR3 is TGTGCCAGCAGCTCGCTTTCGCGGGAGGGCCCCGCCGGGGAGCTGTTTTTT. Residues: CASSSLSREGPAGELFF.

This sequence joins TRBV6-4 and TRBJ1-2; D is possibly TRBD1 (5 bases). In germline, CDR1 is MRHNA, CDR2 SNTAGT. The CDR3 is 12 amino acids. V was trimmed by 6 bases and J by 14 bases, leaving 19 bases between them. CDR3 bases: TGTGCCAGCAGCCGGGACGGCCTGTTATTTACCTTC. Its protein is CASSRDGLLFTF.

This chain uses TRBV6-5 with TRBJ2-7; weak D call: TRBD2 (6 bases). V was pared by 4 bases and J by 3 bases, with 19 bases between. The germline gives CDR1 MNHEY, CDR2 SVGAGI. This CDR3 has 16 residues. This chain's CDR3 is CASSFLPGGEGYEQYF. CDR3 in DNA: TGTGCCAGCAGTTTCCTTCCCGGGGGAGAAGGCTACGAGCAGTACTTC.

The chain joins TRBV18 to TRBJ1-1; D remains ambiguous. The germline V gene encodes CDR1 KGHSH and CDR2 LQKENI. CDR3 size: 12 residues. V lost 3 bases and J 8 bases, leaving 10 bases between the germline ends. CDR3 sequence reads: CASSPLKEEAFF. CDR3 DNA sequence: TGTGCCAGCTCACCGCTCAAAGAGGAAGCTTTCTTT.

This clone was counted only a few times. The chain combines TRBV18 with TRBJ2-1; a weak D match, TRBD2 (5 bases). This CDR3 spans 14 amino acids. Germline CDR1 is KGHSH and CDR2 is LQKENI. V lost 3 bases and J lost 1, with 7 bases in between. CDR3 protein: CASSPGDSYNEQFF. DNA of the CDR3: TGTGCCAGCTCACCCGGGGATTCCTACAATGAGCAGTTCTTC.

J is TRBJ2-7 and V is TRBV7-3; D is uncertain. The CDR3 length is 13 residues. Germline V lookup: CDR1 SGHTA, CDR2 FQGTGA. Trimming removed 2 bases from V and 5 bases from J, with 10 bases in between. The CDR3 is CASSLGLGNEQYF. As DNA, the CDR3 is TGTGCCAGCAGCTTAGGGCTGGGCAACGAGCAGTACTTC.

V is TRBV5-6 and J is TRBJ1-1; D uncertain. Germline CDR1 SGHDT, CDR2 YYEEEE. Trimming left V 2 bases short and J 3 bases short, with 17 bases between. The CDR3 contains 16 residues. The CDR3 region is CASSFGGSSRDTEAFF. CDR3 DNA: TGTGCCAGCAGCTTCGGAGGGTCATCGCGGGACACTGAAGCTTTCTTT.

This clone was counted between two and nine times. The chain carries TRBV6-1 and TRBJ1-1, with a weak D call TRBD1 (5 bases). CDR1 is MNHNS and CDR2 is SASEGT in the germline V gene. This CDR3 comprises 13 residues. The V end lost 8 bases, the J end lost 5 bases, and 15 bases lay between the germline ends. This CDR3 is CASQMGPGTEAFF. CDR3 nucleotides: TGTGCCAGCCAGATGGGGCCTGGGACTGAAGCTTTCTTT.

This chain links TRBV5-1 with TRBJ2-7; D is unclear. V lost 0 bases and J lost 0, with 13 bases in between. CDR1 and CDR2 (germline): SGHRS, YFSETQ. The CDR3 is 16 residues long. Written as DNA, the CDR3 is TGCGCCAGCAGCTTGGCCTTCAACTTGGGCTCCTACGAGCAGTACTTC. This sequence encodes CASSLAFNLGSYEQYF.

The rearrangement links TRBV7-9 to TRBJ1-1; D remains ambiguous. Per the germline V gene, CDR1 is SEHNR and CDR2 is FQNEAQ (reference sequence). Trimming cost V 5 bases and J 0 bases, with 10 bases left between them. CDR3 size: 14 residues. CDR3 bases: TGTGCCAGCAGCCTCGGAGATCTGAACACTGAAGCTTTCTTT. This encodes CASSLGDLNTEAFF.

This rearrangement joins TRBV14 to TRBJ2-7, with D hard to call. This CDR3 has 14 residues. Deletions cut 0 bases from V and 0 bases from J, with 6 bases between. Germline CDR1 SGHDN, CDR2 FVKESK. The DNA of the CDR3 is TGTGCCAGCAGCCAAGATCCGTTCTCCTACGAGCAGTACTTC. Translated, it gives CASSQDPFSYEQYF.

The V and J genes are TRBV10-1 and TRBJ2-1; 10 bases fit TRBD2. The germline V gene has CDR1 WNHNN and CDR2 SYGVQD (reference sequence). V trimming: 6 bases; J trimming: 6 bases; junction bases outside the gene matches: 14. The CDR3 length is 17 residues. CDR3 sequence reads: CASSQLAGPSDRNEQFF. The CDR3 nucleotides are TGCGCCAGCAGCCAACTAGCGGGACCGTCTGATCGCAATGAGCAGTTCTTC.

The chain carries TRBV10-3 and TRBJ2-3; 10 nucleotides line up with TRBD1. The CDR3 length is 15 residues. CDR1 and CDR2 from the germline V gene are ENHRY and SYGVKD. V was clipped by 6 bases and J by 5 bases; unmatched bases: 8. The CDR3 protein is CAIRKDRGREDTQYF. The CDR3 region has the DNA TGTGCCATCAGAAAAGACAGGGGGCGAGAAGATACGCAGTATTTT.

The count of this clone is one. This chain links TRBV30 with TRBJ1-5; D remains ambiguous. V shed 2 bases and J shed 5 bases, with 13 bases lying between them. CDR1 GTSNPN and CDR2 SVGIG come from the germline V gene (reference sequence). The CDR3 sequence is 14 residues long. The CDR3 protein is CAWSPLGSDQPQHF. The DNA for the CDR3 is TGTGCCTGGAGTCCGTTGGGGTCAGATCAGCCCCAGCATTTT.

In the case of this clone: The junction and the germline gene differ at one end; a read error may be behind it. This rearrangement joins TRBV4-1 to TRBJ1-2; no reliable D call. Germline-derived CDR1 and CDR2 are MGHRA and YSYEKL. The CDR3 is 13 amino acids. The CDR3 DNA reads TGCGCCAGCAGCCAAGCACTTAACGATGGCTACACCTTC. It is translated as CASSQALNDGYTF.

The V call is TRBV27, the J call TRBJ2-7, with 7 bases fitting TRBD1. Germline CDR1 reads MNHEY; CDR2 reads SMNVEV (reference sequence). The CDR3 covers 15 residues. The J segment lost 4 bases and the V segment lost 5 bases, leaving 11 bases of the junction unmatched. CDR3 DNA sequence: TGTGCCAGCAGTCCCCGTGAGCAGGGGGATTACGAGCAGTACTTC. Its protein product is CASSPREQGDYEQYF.

This clone was observed once. This sequence joins TRBV28 and TRBJ2-1, with D perhaps TRBD1 or TRBD2 (5 bases each). CDR1 is MDHEN, CDR2 SYDVKM, per germline. V was pared by 2 bases and J by 3 bases, with 8 bases between. The CDR3 loop spans 14 amino acids. CDR3 protein: CASSLGTHYNEQFF. The CDR3 region has the DNA TGTGCCAGCAGTTTAGGGACGCACTACAATGAGCAGTTCTTC.

The chain has TRBV5-1 and TRBJ2-3; 7 nucleotides agree with TRBD2. Germline V gives CDR1 SGHRS, CDR2 YFSETQ. J gave up 5 bases and V 0 bases, and 6 bases lay outside the gene matches. The CDR3 contains 15 residues. The CDR3 DNA is TGCGCCAGCAGCTTGGGACTAGCCGGTGGAGATACGCAGTATTTT. Translated: CASSLGLAGGDTQYF.

The chain couples TRBV10-3 to TRBJ1-4; D is unresolved. Germline CDR1 is ENHRY and CDR2 is SYGVKD. V was clipped by 2 bases and J by 4 bases, with 8 bases between them. This CDR3 comprises 14 residues. As DNA, the CDR3 is TGTGCCATCAGTGAGCAGGCCTATAATGAAAAACTGTTTTTT. Translation gives CAISEQAYNEKLFF.

A word on this clone: One end of the junction varies from germline; a read error may be responsible. Other DNA sequences in this sample translate to the same CDR3. The J gene is TRBJ2-7, the V gene TRBV2; no clear D. Looked up from germline, CDR1 is SNHLY and CDR2 is FYNNEI. The CDR3 is made up of 14 amino acids. DNA of the CDR3: TGCGCCAGCAGTGAAGTCCGATCTTTACTGCGGCAGTACTTC. It yields the protein CASSEVRSLLRQYF.

V and J are TRBV5-1 and TRBJ2-7, with TRBD1 matching 12 bases. This CDR3 is built from 18 residues. CDR1 is SGHRS, CDR2 YFSETQ, per germline. V was clipped by 4 bases and J by 9 bases; unmatched bases: 20. In DNA, the CDR3 is TGCGCCAGCAGCCGATCCTCCTCCGGGACAGGGGGCGGCACCGGGCAGTACTTC. Translation gives CASSRSSSGTGGGTGQYF. The variable domain in full, completed from reference TRBV5-1 and TRBJ2-7, reads KAGVTQTPRYLIKTRGQQVTLSCSPISGHRSVSWYQQTPGQGLQFLFEYFSETQRNKGNFPGRFSGRQFSNSRSEMNVSTLELGDSALYLCASSRSSSGTGGGTGQYFGPGTRLTVT.

The chain couples TRBV5-1 to TRBJ2-7; D is uncertain. V dropped 3 bases and J dropped 2 bases, with 15 bases sitting between them. CDR3 length: 15 amino acids. From germline, CDR1 is SGHRS and CDR2 YFSETQ. In nucleotides, the CDR3 is TGCGCCAGCAGCTCCGGACGGAGCAGAACCTACGAGCAGTACTTC. It specifies CASSSGRSRTYEQYF.

The rearrangement uses TRBV4-2 and TRBJ1-1; D gene unclear. The CDR3 runs to 14 residues. Per the germline V gene, CDR1 is LGHNA and CDR2 is YNFKEQ. The V gene lost 2 bases and the J gene lost 3 bases, with 10 bases spanning the gap. The DNA for the CDR3 is TGTGCCAGCAGCCAACCACTCGGGGACACTGAAGCTTTCTTT. Its protein product is CASSQPLGDTEAFF.

V usage is TRBV28 and J usage is TRBJ2-3; D gene unclear. From germline, CDR1 is MDHEN and CDR2 SYDVKM. Trimming took off 2 bases at V and 1 base at J, with 10 bases between the two ends. The CDR3 totals 15 residues. CDR3 region: CASSLVAVRTDTQYF. The CDR3 DNA reads TGTGCCAGCAGTTTAGTGGCGGTCCGCACAGATACGCAGTATTTT.

The gene calls are TRBV5-1 and TRBJ2-3; TRBD1 agrees at 9 bases. Germline CDR1 is SGHRS and CDR2 is YFSETQ. Unmatched junction bases numbered 0, after V lost 0 bases and J lost 4 bases. The CDR3 extends over 14 amino acids. CDR3 protein: CASSLGQGADTQYF. In DNA form, the CDR3 reads TGCGCCAGCAGCTTGGGACAGGGGGCAGATACGCAGTATTTT.

V is TRBV4-1 and J is TRBJ1-4, with D perhaps matching TRBD1 (6 bases). Germline CDR1 and CDR2: MGHRA and YSYEKL. The CDR3 runs 14 residues. Trimming took off 3 bases at V and 8 bases at J, with 13 bases between the two ends. As DNA, the CDR3 is TGCGCCAGCAGCCAGCGGGGGGACAACGAAAAACTGTTTTTT. It codes for CASSQRGDNEKLFF.

The gene calls are TRBV5-1 and TRBJ2-2, with 10 bases matching TRBD2. The V gene's germline CDR1 is SGHRS and CDR2 YFSETQ. J was trimmed by 2 bases and V by 7 bases; bases with no gene match: 5. The CDR3 has 15 amino acids. CDR3: CASGASGSNTGELFF. CDR3 sequence (DNA): TGCGCCAGCGGAGCTAGCGGGAGTAACACCGGGGAGCTGTTTTTT.

CDR3 DNA sequence: TGCAGCGTTCACCGACTCGGGGCTGGAAACACCATATATTTT. This sequence encodes CSVHRLGAGNTIYF. J is TRBJ1-3 and V is TRBV29-1, with D uncertain. V was clipped by 5 bases and J by 2 bases, with 13 bases between them. The CDR3 spans 14 residues. Germline loops: CDR1 SQVTM, CDR2 ANQGSEA.